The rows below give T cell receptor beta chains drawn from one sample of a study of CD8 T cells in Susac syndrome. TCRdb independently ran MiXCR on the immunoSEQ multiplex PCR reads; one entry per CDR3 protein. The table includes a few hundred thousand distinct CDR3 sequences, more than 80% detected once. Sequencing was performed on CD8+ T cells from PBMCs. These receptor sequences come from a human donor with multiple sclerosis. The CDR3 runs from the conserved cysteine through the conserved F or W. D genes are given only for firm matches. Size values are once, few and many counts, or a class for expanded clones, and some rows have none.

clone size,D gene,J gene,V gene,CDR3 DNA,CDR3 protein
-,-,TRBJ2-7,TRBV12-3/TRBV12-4,TGTGCCAGCAGCAATACGGACGGCTACGAGCAGTACTTC,CASSNTDGYEQYF
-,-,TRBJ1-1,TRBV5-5,TGTGCCAGCACCGTTGGGGGTGAAGCTTTCTTT,CASTVGGEAFF
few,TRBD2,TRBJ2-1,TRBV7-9,TGTGCCAGCAGCTACGGGACTATTGCCTACAATGAGCAGTTCTTC,CASSYGTIAYNEQFF
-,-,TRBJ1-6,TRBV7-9,TGTGCCAGCTCCATTCCCGGACCAAATTCACCCCTCCACTTT,CASSIPGPNSPLHF
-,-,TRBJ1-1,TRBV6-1,TGTGCCAGCAGCCTCCAAGAACTAGCTTTCTTT,CASSLQELAFF
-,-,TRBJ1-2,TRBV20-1,TGCAGTGCTAGAGATCCCCCCCGACAGGTCTATAACTATGGCTACACCTTC,CSARDPPRQVYNYGYTF
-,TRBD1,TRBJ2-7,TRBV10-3,TGTGCCATCAGACAGGGGGGTAGCTCCTACGAGCAGTACTTC,CAIRQGGSSYEQYF
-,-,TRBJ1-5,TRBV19,TGTGCCAGTAGTATCGACGGCATTTATAGCAATCAGCCCCAGCATTTT,CASSIDGIYSNQPQHF
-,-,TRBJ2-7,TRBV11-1,TGTGCCAGCAGCTTAGCCCACGCCTCTTCCTACGAGCAGTACTTC,CASSLAHASSYEQYF
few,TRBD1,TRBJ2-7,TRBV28,TGTGCCAGCAGTTTCTCAGACAGGGGTTACGAGCAGTACTTC,CASSFSDRGYEQYF
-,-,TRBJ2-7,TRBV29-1,TGCAGCGTCGACGACAGGTACGAGCAGTACTTC,CSVDDRYEQYF
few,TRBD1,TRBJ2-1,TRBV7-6,TGTGCCAGCAGCTTACAGACAGGGGTGGCCTCCTACAATGAGCAGTTCTTC,CASSLQTGVASYNEQFF
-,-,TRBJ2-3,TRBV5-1,TGCGCCAGCAGCTTGGGTCAACAGGGTGGCGCAGATACGCAGTATTTT,CASSLGQQGGADTQYF
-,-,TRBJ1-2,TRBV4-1,TGCGCCAGCAGCCAAGAATTGTCGGAGACTTCCTATGGCTACACCTTC,CASSQELSETSYGYTF
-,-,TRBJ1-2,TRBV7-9,TGTGCCAGCAGTCGCACCCCCCCCCGGACGAGTCCTAATGGCTACACCTTC,CASSRTPPRTSPNGYTF
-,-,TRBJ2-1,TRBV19,TGTGCCAGTAGTATCGGCAGGGTAGTTTTTCGAAATGAGCAGTTCTTC,CASSIGRVVFRNEQFF
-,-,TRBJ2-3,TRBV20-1,TGCAGTGCTAGAGACCAAGACGCACCCCGTGTGACAGATACGCAGTATTTT,CSARDQDAPRVTDTQYF
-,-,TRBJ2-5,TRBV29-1,TGCAGCGTTGAAGCCCCAGGCATCCAAGAGACCCAGTACTTC,CSVEAPGIQETQYF
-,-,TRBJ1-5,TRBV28,TGTGCCAGCAGTTTACTTGGTGTTAGGGTGGGGGCAAGCAATCAGCCCCAGCATTTT,CASSLLGVRVGASNQPQHF
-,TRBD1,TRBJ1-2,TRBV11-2,TGTGCCAGCAGCCCCCGAGGGTCGGGACAGGGTTATGATGGCTACACCTTC,CASSPRGSGQGYDGYTF
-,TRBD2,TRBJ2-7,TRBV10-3,TGTGCCATCAATCCTAGCGGGAGCTCCTACGAGCAGTACTTC,CAINPSGSSYEQYF
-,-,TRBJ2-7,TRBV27,TGTGCCAGCAGTTTCGGCTCAAACTACGAGCAGTACTTC,CASSFGSNYEQYF
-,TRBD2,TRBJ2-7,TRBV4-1,TGCGCCAGCAGCCAAGTATCGGCGGGGGGAACCTACGAGCAGTACTTC,CASSQVSAGGTYEQYF
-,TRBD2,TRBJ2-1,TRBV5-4,TGTGCCAGCAGCTTGTTAGCGGGAGTGGTCAATGAGCAGTTCTTC,CASSLLAGVVNEQFF
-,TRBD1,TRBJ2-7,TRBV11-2,TGTGCCAGCAGCCCCCAATTTGGGGACAGGGCGGGCGAGCAGTACTTC,CASSPQFGDRAGEQYF
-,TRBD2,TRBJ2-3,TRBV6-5,TGTGCCAGCAGTTACTCCCGGACTAGCGGGAGCACAGATACGCAGTATTTT,CASSYSRTSGSTDTQYF
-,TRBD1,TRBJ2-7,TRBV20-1,TGCAGTGCTAAGATACGGGACAGATTCTACGAGCAGTACTTC,CSAKIRDRFYEQYF
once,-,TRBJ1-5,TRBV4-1,TGCGCCAGCAGCCAGCTTAATGGCAATCAGCCCCAGCATTTT,CASSQLNGNQPQHF
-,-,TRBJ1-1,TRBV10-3,TGTGCCATCAGTGAGTCGCAGACGGACTTTAACACTGAAGCTTTCTTT,CAISESQTDFNTEAFF
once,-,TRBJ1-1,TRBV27,TGTGCCAGCAGTTTATTTGACATGAACACTGAAGCTTTCTTT,CASSLFDMNTEAFF
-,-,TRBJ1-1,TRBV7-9,TGTGCCAGCAGCTTAGAGGGGGGTAGCGCTGAAGCTTTCTTT,CASSLEGGSAEAFF
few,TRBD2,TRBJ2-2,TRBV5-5,TGTGCCAGCAGCTTGGAAGCGGGAGGGCCGTCGACCGGGGAGCTGTTTTTT,CASSLEAGGPSTGELFF
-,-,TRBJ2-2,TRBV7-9,TGTGCCAGCAGCCCGGAGACAGGAGCCTACACCGGGGAGCTGTTTTTT,CASSPETGAYTGELFF
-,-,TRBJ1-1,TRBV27,TGTGCCAGCAGTTTATGGGGCGAGGATGAAGCTTTCTTT,CASSLWGEDEAFF
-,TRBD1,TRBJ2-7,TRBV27,TGTGCCAGCAGCGGCCCGGGACAGGTCTCGTTGGAGCAGTACTTC,CASSGPGQVSLEQYF
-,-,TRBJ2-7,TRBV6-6,TGTGCCAGCAGTTACTCGGAGGGGCTAGTCGAGCAGTACTTC,CASSYSEGLVEQYF
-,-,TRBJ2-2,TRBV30,TGTGCCTGGAGACCCCTCTCGGTTGTTTTAACACCGGGGGAGCTGTTTTTT,CAWRPLSVVLTPGELFF
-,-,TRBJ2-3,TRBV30,TGTGCCTGGAGTACTACGGCCACAGATACGCAGTATTTT,CAWSTTATDTQYF